What follows are 18 T cell receptor beta chains derived from one specimen sequenced in a study of cytomegalovirus exposure and HLA in healthy donors. The primer mix had 60 Vbeta and 13 Jbeta primers. Using immunoSEQ multiplex PCR, the repertoire was profiled, and TCRdb retains in-frame clones only, with some absent. The data contain about 200,000 clones, 80% to 85% of them singletons. The specimen sequenced was PBMCs. These receptors were obtained from a woman aged 45 to 65 in good health and CMV-seropositive.

As to this clone: The germline gene is not matched at one end of the junction; a read error may be the cause. The rearrangement joins TRBV4-3 to TRBJ2-5, with 9 nucleotides matching TRBD2. The germline V gene has CDR1 LGHNA and CDR2 YSLEER. This CDR3 contains 15 residues. The CDR3 reads CASSQAGGPQETQYF. The CDR3 nucleotides are TGCGCCAGCAGTCAAGCGGGGGGTCCACAAGAGACCCAGTACTTC.

The chain links TRBV15 to TRBJ2-7; 9 bases fit TRBD1. Trimming at V came to 3 bases and at J to 3 bases, leaving 3 bases not matched to a gene. Germline CDR1 and CDR2: LNHNV and YYDKDF (reference sequence). CDR3 size: 14 residues. The chain's CDR3 is CATSRDRGDYEQYF. For the CDR3, the DNA is TGTGCCACCAGCAGGGACAGGGGTGACTACGAGCAGTACTTC.

This chain uses TRBV18 with TRBJ2-3, with D maybe TRBD1 (5 bases). The CDR3 is 16 residues long. V shed 4 bases and J shed 1 base, with 15 bases lying between them. Germline CDR1 and CDR2: KGHSH and LQKENI. In nucleotides, the CDR3 is TGTGCCAGCTCACAATTCGACAGAGCCGGCACAGATACGCAGTATTTT. This codes for CASSQFDRAGTDTQYF.

In DNA, the CDR3 is TGTGCCAGCAGCCCAGGACAGGGACCCTATGGCTACACCTTC. Translating it yields CASSPGQGPYGYTF. This chain joins TRBV6-6 and TRBJ1-2; TRBD1 agrees at 8 bases. The trim removed 6 bases at V and 4 bases at J, leaving 7 bases unmatched. The germline CDR1 and CDR2 sequences are MNHNY and SVGAGI (reference sequence). The CDR3 is 14 residues long.

The chain is built from TRBV25-1 and TRBJ2-1; D perhaps matches TRBD1 (5 bases). CDR3 length: 17 residues. Germline V gene sequence: CDR1 MGHDK, CDR2 SYGVNS. Deletions cut 4 bases from V and 1 base from J, with 17 bases between. For the CDR3, the DNA is TGTGCCAGCAGTGCTAACCAGGGATTTGGTTCCTACAATGAGCAGTTCTTC. Residues: CASSANQGFGSYNEQFF.

The chain combines TRBV29-1 with TRBJ2-5; 9 bases are a match to TRBD1. This CDR3 is 12 amino acids long. Per germline, CDR1 SQVTM and CDR2 ANQGSEA. V lost 6 bases and J lost 7; bases outside the gene matches: 6. DNA of the CDR3: TGCAGCGTGGGGACAGGGAGCCCGACCCAGTACTTC. It translates to CSVGTGSPTQYF.

V is TRBV27 and J is TRBJ2-7, with D maybe TRBD1 (6 bases). The germline V gene encodes CDR1 MNHEY and CDR2 SMNVEV (reference sequence). V gave up 6 bases and J gave up 1 base, with 16 bases separating them. This CDR3 is built from 15 residues. The CDR3, as DNA: TGTGCCAGCAGACCCAAACCAGGGGTTTCCTACGAGCAGTACTTC. Translating it yields CASRPKPGVSYEQYF.

The rearrangement links TRBV19 to TRBJ2-3; 10 bases map to TRBD2. The germline V gene has CDR1 LNHDA and CDR2 SQIVND (reference sequence). V dropped 6 bases and J dropped 1; count of bases not matched to a gene: 7. The CDR3 loop spans 16 amino acids. CDR3 DNA: TGTGCCAGTAGCCGTGCCGGGACTAGCGGCACAGATACGCAGTATTTT. Protein: CASSRAGTSGTDTQYF.

The genes are TRBV25-1 and TRBJ2-1, with D perhaps matching TRBD2 (6 bases). CDR1 and CDR2 from the germline V gene are MGHDK and SYGVNS. V was cut by 2 bases and J by 13 bases, with 9 bases left in between. This CDR3 contains 11 residues. CDR3 nucleotide sequence: TGTGCCAGCAGTGAAAAGGGACTCCAGTTCTTC. Its translation: CASSEKGLQFF.

The chain links TRBV6-1 to TRBJ1-4, with D unresolved. Trimming removed 10 bases from V and 0 bases from J, with 12 bases in between. The CDR3 extends over 14 amino acids. The germline V gene encodes CDR1 MNHNS and CDR2 SASEGT. The CDR3 spells CATHLGTTNEKLFF. The CDR3 DNA sequence: TGTGCCACACATCTCGGGACAACTAATGAAAAACTGTTTTTT.

This clone has more than one count but fewer than ten. This chain links TRBV6-5 with TRBJ1-1; D gene unclear. The germline CDR1 and CDR2 sequences are MNHEY and SVGAGI. The CDR3 is made up of 13 amino acids. V was pared by 6 bases and J by 2 bases, with 10 bases between. The CDR3 reads CASSSDINTEAFF. DNA of the CDR3: TGTGCCAGCAGCTCTGACATAAACACTGAAGCTTTCTTT.

The chain couples TRBV28 to TRBJ1-5; the D gene is possibly TRBD1 (5 bases). V shed 5 bases and J shed 0 bases, with 26 bases lying between them. From germline, CDR1 is MDHEN and CDR2 SYDVKM. The CDR3 length is 20 residues. CDR3 nucleotide sequence: TGTGCCAGCAGTCCCTCGTATGCATGGCAGGGAATTGTTAGCAATCAGCCCCAGCATTTT. Translating gives CASSPSYAWQGIVSNQPQHF. The full variable domain, in which reference TRBV28 and TRBJ1-5 provide the parts outside the CDR3, is DVKVTQSSRYLVKRTGEKVFLECVQDMDHENMFWYRQDPGLGLRLIYFSYDVKMKEKGDIPEGYSVSREKKERFSLILESASTNQTSMYLCASSPSYAWQGIVSNQPQHFGDGTRLSIL.

V and J are TRBV28 and TRBJ1-3; D might be TRBD1 (6 bases). Germline lookup yields CDR1 MDHEN and CDR2 SYDVKM. This CDR3 is built from 15 residues. The V end lost 7 bases, the J end lost 1 base, and 14 bases lay between the germline ends. The CDR3 reads CASITVGASGNTIYF. CDR3 DNA: TGTGCCAGCATCACCGTGGGGGCTTCTGGAAACACCATATATTTT.

J is TRBJ2-7 and V is TRBV18, with TRBD1 matching over 12 bases. The ends lost 4 bases at V and 4 bases at J; junction bases unmatched: 8. This CDR3 region has 16 residues. Germline V gives CDR1 KGHSH, CDR2 LQKENI. CDR3 sequence: CASSRSGTGGIYEQYF. The CDR3 DNA follows: TGTGCCAGCTCACGATCCGGGACAGGGGGCATATACGAGCAGTACTTC.

This chain connects TRBV6-5 to TRBJ2-2; TRBD2 matches at 9 bases. CDR1 is MNHEY, CDR2 SVGAGI, per germline. The CDR3 is made up of 14 amino acids. The V gene end was trimmed by 8 bases and the J gene end by 1 base; junction bases not matched to a gene: 2. This CDR3 is CASGSGGNTGELFF. The CDR3 coding sequence is TGTGCCAGCGGTAGCGGGGGGAACACCGGGGAGCTGTTTTTT.

This rearrangement joins TRBV7-9 to TRBJ2-2; unclear D gene. This CDR3 is built from 14 residues. V was clipped by 1 base and J by 4 bases, with 7 bases between them. Germline lookup yields CDR1 SEHNR and CDR2 FQNEAQ (reference sequence). The CDR3 here is CASSLGLSTGELFF. The CDR3 nucleotides are TGTGCCAGCAGCTTAGGTTTGAGCACCGGGGAGCTGTTTTTT.

This clone came up once. This chain uses TRBV5-4 with TRBJ2-7; weak D call: TRBD2 (5 bases). This CDR3 spans 15 amino acids. V gave up 0 bases and J gave up 2 bases, with 12 bases separating them. Germline V CDR1 and CDR2: SGHNT, YYREEE (reference sequence). CDR3 sequence (DNA): TGTGCCAGCAGCTTGGAGGGCGGGCCAGCCTACGAGCAGTACTTC. Amino acids: CASSLEGGPAYEQYF.

This chain uses TRBV11-2 with TRBJ1-3, with D uncertain. V was shortened by 1 base and J by 0 bases, with 7 bases between the two germline ends. The germline V gene has CDR1 SGHAT and CDR2 FQNNGV. This CDR3 is 15 amino acids long. The CDR3: CASSLGAISGNTIYF. The CDR3 bases are TGTGCCAGCAGCTTAGGAGCCATCTCTGGAAACACCATATATTTT.